The 11 T cell receptor beta chains listed next were all sequenced from one sample in a study of blood T cell repertoires in COVID-19. The protocol was immunoSEQ multiplex PCR, while the TCRdb copy is restricted to in-frame clones and leaves out a portion. The repertoire consists of some 250,000 clones, with roughly 86% occurring once and the leading ten covering roughly 4.9%. Sequencing was performed on peripheral blood. Receptors were obtained from a woman in her fifties or sixties with COVID-19, enrolled during active disease.

This clone was counted once. This sequence joins TRBV7-3 and TRBJ1-1; TRBD1 matches at 8 bases. V shed 2 bases and J 5 bases; nucleotides not matched to a gene: 4. CDR3 length: 14 residues. Germline-derived CDR1 and CDR2 are SGHTA and FQGTGA. The CDR3 protein is CASSLQGAGTEAFF. The CDR3 DNA follows: TGTGCCAGCAGCTTACAGGGGGCGGGGACTGAAGCTTTCTTT.

V is TRBV7-6 and J is TRBJ2-3; D perhaps matches TRBD2 (5 bases). Germline CDR1 is SGHVS and CDR2 is FNYEAQ. This CDR3 is built from 17 residues. Between the trimmed V and J ends, which lost 0 bases and 4 bases, there was a span of 17 bases. CDR3 nucleotides: TGTGCCAGCAGCTTAGCCTCTCCGGGCACCGGGGCAGATACGCAGTATTTT. It codes for CASSLASPGTGADTQYF.

The chain recombines TRBV11-3 with TRBJ2-2, with 7 bases identical to TRBD2. Trimming cost V 1 base and J 2 bases; bases outside gene matches: 4. Germline V gene lookup returns CDR1 SGHNT and CDR2 YENEEA. This CDR3 is built from 16 residues. CDR3 sequence reads: CASSLVSSGNTGELFF. In nucleotides, the CDR3 is TGTGCCAGCAGCTTAGTCTCTAGCGGAAACACCGGGGAGCTGTTTTTT. The complete variable domain, with remaining parts taken from reference TRBV11-3 and TRBJ2-2, reads EAGVVQSPRYKIIEKKQPVAFWCNPISGHNTLYWYLQNLGQGPELLIRYENEEAVDDSQLPKDRFSAERLKGVDSTLKIQPAELGDSAVYLCASSLVSSGNTGELFFGEGSRLTVL.

This chain connects TRBV5-1 to TRBJ1-5; D might be TRBD1 (5 bases). Germline lookup yields CDR1 SGHRS and CDR2 YFSETQ. Trimming removed 4 bases at V and 2 bases at J, with 10 bases between. The CDR3 spans 14 residues. For the CDR3, the DNA is TGCGCCAGCAGCCCGGGGGGGGGCAATCAGCCCCAGCATTTT. Its protein is CASSPGGGNQPQHF.

The J gene is TRBJ1-1, the V gene TRBV3-1 (or the pseudogene TRBV3-2); possible D gene TRBD1, 5 bases. The CDR3 is 14 residues long. CDR1 is LGHDT and CDR2 is YNNKEL in the germline V gene (reference sequence). The V and J ends lost 6 bases and 4 bases respectively, with 15 bases between them. The CDR3 nucleotides read TGTGCCAGCAGTTCCTCTTACCAGGGCACTGAAGCTTTCTTT. It is translated as CASSSSYQGTEAFF.

This chain connects TRBV19 to TRBJ2-1; 9 nucleotides match TRBD2. The CDR3 extends over 13 amino acids. Germline CDR1 reads LNHDA; CDR2 reads SQIVND (reference sequence). V trimming: 10 bases; J trimming: 7 bases; junction bases outside the gene matches: 8. CDR3 coding DNA: TGTGCCACCCGACTAGCGGCGGGTAATGAGCAGTTCTTC. Translated, it gives CATRLAAGNEQFF.

The chain carries TRBV4-3 and TRBJ2-1; 8 bases match TRBD2. V shed 3 bases, J shed 5 bases, and the junction held 6 bases outside the gene matches. The CDR3 has 15 amino acids. Per germline, CDR1 LGHNA and CDR2 YSLEER. The DNA of the CDR3 is TGCGCCAGCAGCCACCAGCGGGAGATCCACAATGAGCAGTTCTTC. It specifies CASSHQREIHNEQFF.

The V gene is TRBV24-1, the J gene TRBJ2-6, with D maybe TRBD1 (6 bases). V was shortened by 5 bases and J by 0 bases, with 13 bases between the two germline ends. In germline, CDR1 is KGHDR, CDR2 SFDVKD. The CDR3 sequence is 17 residues long. In DNA, the CDR3 is TGTGCCACCAGTGCCCGGGACATCCACTCTGGGGCCAACGTCCTGACTTTC. The encoded protein is CATSARDIHSGANVLTF.

The V call is TRBV30, the J call TRBJ1-6; D unresolved. CDR3 length: 15 residues. CDR1 GTSNPN and CDR2 SVGIG come from the germline V gene (reference sequence). V gave up 0 bases and J gave up 0 bases, with 6 bases separating them. The CDR3 region is CAWSVRGSYNSPLHF. The CDR3 DNA reads as TGTGCCTGGAGTGTACGGGGCTCCTATAATTCACCCCTCCACTTT.

In its sample, this clone was seen a few times. CDR3 amino acids: CASSPSRGESEQYF. The CDR3 nucleotides are TGTGCCAGCTCACCGTCCAGGGGGGAGTCCGAGCAGTACTTC. The rearrangement links TRBV18 to TRBJ2-7, with D maybe TRBD1 (7 bases). Germline-derived CDR1 and CDR2 are KGHSH and LQKENI. V was cut by 3 bases and J by 6 bases, with 15 bases left in between. CDR3 length: 14 amino acids.

This clone was detected only a few times. The CDR3 region is CASSRTGGHEQYF. The CDR3 DNA reads as TGTGCCAGCAGCCGGACAGGGGGCCACGAGCAGTACTTC. The rearrangement joins TRBV12-3 or TRBV12-4 to TRBJ2-7, with TRBD1 matching 11 bases. There are 13 residues in the CDR3. The junction had 3 bases not matched to a gene; V was cut back by 6 bases and J by 5 bases.